This passage covers 9 T cell receptor beta chains from one sample sequenced in a study of cytomegalovirus exposure and HLA in healthy donors. Only in-frame clones appear in the TCRdb table, and some are missing; sequencing was by immunoSEQ multiplex PCR. This sample carries 150,000 to 180,000 clones, about 86% of them seen once, and the ten largest clones take over 2%. Material: PBMCs. The receptor source for this set is a human donor in good health.

The chain joins TRBV6-1 to TRBJ1-2; D is uncertain. The V end lost 1 base, the J end lost 2 bases, and 14 bases lay between the germline ends. The CDR3 runs 16 residues. Germline V gives CDR1 MNHNS, CDR2 SASEGT. The CDR3, as DNA: TGTGCCAGCAGTGAAGATATGGCGGGGAACAACTATGGCTACACCTTC. Its protein product is CASSEDMAGNNYGYTF.

The chain employs TRBV19 and TRBJ1-5; 9 positions agree with TRBD1. CDR3 size: 14 residues. Germline V lookup: CDR1 LNHDA, CDR2 SQIVND (reference sequence). The V gene end was trimmed by 5 bases and the J gene end by 6 bases; junction bases not matched to a gene: 5. CDR3 sequence: CASSGQGRTQPQHF. The CDR3, as DNA: TGTGCCAGTAGTGGACAGGGGAGGACTCAGCCCCAGCATTTT.

A note on this clone: A junction boundary mismatches the germline segment, possibly from a read error. The chain links TRBV7-8 to TRBJ1-1, with D unclear. Germline V CDR1 and CDR2: SGHVS, FQNEAQ. The CDR3 is 11 amino acids. CDR3 residues: CASSLDTEAFF. The CDR3 DNA reads as TGTGCCAGCAGCTTAGACACCGAAGCTTTCTTT.

J is TRBJ2-3 and V is TRBV30, with 11 bases aligning to TRBD2. From germline, CDR1 is GTSNPN and CDR2 SVGIG (reference sequence). J lost 2 bases, V lost 6 bases, and 7 bases had no gene match. This CDR3 comprises 15 residues. CDR3 DNA sequence: TGTGCCTGTTTAGTAGCGGGAGGGTACACAGATACGCAGTATTTT. Translation gives CACLVAGGYTDTQYF. The variable domain in full, completed from reference TRBV30 and TRBJ2-3, reads SQTIHQWPATLVQPVGSPLSLECTVEGTSNPNLYWYRQAAGRGLQLLFYSVGIGQISSEVPQNLSASRPQDRQFILSSKKLLLSDSGFYLCACLVAGGYTDTQYFGPGTRLTVL.

This chain connects TRBV14 to TRBJ2-1; no definite D call. Germline V gives CDR1 SGHDN, CDR2 FVKESK. CDR3 size: 12 residues. V shed 1 base and J shed 7 bases, with 5 bases lying between them. Here the CDR3 reads CASSQVVNEQFF. The CDR3 DNA follows: TGTGCCAGCAGCCAAGTTGTAAATGAGCAGTTCTTC.

The J gene is TRBJ2-7, the V gene TRBV5-1, with TRBD2 matching over 9 bases. From germline, CDR1 is SGHRS and CDR2 YFSETQ. V shed 6 bases, J shed 3 bases, and the junction held 10 bases outside the gene matches. The CDR3 runs to 15 residues. The CDR3 nucleotides are TGCGCCAGCAACAAAATAGCGGGAGCCGACTACGAGCAGTACTTC. Protein sequence: CASNKIAGADYEQYF.

This CDR3 reads CASSPLGSGEETQYF. CDR3 DNA sequence: TGTGCCAGCAGTCCACTAGGGTCTGGGGAAGAGACCCAGTACTTC. The chain has TRBV5-6 and TRBJ2-5; a weak D match, TRBD2 (5 bases). Germline lookup yields CDR1 SGHDT and CDR2 YYEEEE. V was pared by 5 bases and J by 3 bases, with 17 bases between. This CDR3 spans 15 amino acids.

The chain uses TRBV9 and TRBJ2-1; TRBD2 aligns across 10 bases. Germline CDR1 and CDR2: SGDLS and YYNGEE. This CDR3 region has 19 residues. V gave up 0 bases and J gave up 2 bases; unmatched junction bases: 11. The CDR3, as DNA: TGTGCCAGCAGCGTAGTGCCCAGCGGGGGGGTCTCTCCCTACAATGAGCAGTTCTTC. Its protein is CASSVVPSGGVSPYNEQFF.

This chain links TRBV15 with TRBJ2-7; TRBD1 might be the D (6 bases). Trimming stripped 5 bases from V and 3 bases from J, with 14 bases between. CDR3 length: 14 residues. Germline V gene sequence: CDR1 LNHNV, CDR2 YYDKDF (reference sequence). CDR3 amino acids: CATSLNTGIYEQYF. The CDR3 nucleotides read TGTGCCACCAGCCTAAATACAGGGATCTACGAGCAGTACTTC.